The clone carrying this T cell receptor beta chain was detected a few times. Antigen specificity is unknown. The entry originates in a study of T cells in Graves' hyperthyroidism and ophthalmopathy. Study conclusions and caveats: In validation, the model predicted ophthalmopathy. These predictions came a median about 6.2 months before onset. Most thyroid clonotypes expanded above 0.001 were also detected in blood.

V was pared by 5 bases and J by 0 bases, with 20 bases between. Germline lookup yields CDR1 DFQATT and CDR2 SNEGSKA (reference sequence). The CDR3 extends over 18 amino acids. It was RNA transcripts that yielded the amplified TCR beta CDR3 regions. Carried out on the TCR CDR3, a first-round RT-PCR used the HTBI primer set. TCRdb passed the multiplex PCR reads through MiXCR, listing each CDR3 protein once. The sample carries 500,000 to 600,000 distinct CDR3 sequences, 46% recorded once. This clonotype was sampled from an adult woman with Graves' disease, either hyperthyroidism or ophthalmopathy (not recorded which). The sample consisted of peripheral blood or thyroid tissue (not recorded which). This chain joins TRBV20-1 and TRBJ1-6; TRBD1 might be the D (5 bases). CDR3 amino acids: CSAYPLVQASSYNSPLHF. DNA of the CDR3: TGCAGTGCTTACCCCTTAGTACAGGCTAGCTCCTATAATTCACCCCTCCACTTT.